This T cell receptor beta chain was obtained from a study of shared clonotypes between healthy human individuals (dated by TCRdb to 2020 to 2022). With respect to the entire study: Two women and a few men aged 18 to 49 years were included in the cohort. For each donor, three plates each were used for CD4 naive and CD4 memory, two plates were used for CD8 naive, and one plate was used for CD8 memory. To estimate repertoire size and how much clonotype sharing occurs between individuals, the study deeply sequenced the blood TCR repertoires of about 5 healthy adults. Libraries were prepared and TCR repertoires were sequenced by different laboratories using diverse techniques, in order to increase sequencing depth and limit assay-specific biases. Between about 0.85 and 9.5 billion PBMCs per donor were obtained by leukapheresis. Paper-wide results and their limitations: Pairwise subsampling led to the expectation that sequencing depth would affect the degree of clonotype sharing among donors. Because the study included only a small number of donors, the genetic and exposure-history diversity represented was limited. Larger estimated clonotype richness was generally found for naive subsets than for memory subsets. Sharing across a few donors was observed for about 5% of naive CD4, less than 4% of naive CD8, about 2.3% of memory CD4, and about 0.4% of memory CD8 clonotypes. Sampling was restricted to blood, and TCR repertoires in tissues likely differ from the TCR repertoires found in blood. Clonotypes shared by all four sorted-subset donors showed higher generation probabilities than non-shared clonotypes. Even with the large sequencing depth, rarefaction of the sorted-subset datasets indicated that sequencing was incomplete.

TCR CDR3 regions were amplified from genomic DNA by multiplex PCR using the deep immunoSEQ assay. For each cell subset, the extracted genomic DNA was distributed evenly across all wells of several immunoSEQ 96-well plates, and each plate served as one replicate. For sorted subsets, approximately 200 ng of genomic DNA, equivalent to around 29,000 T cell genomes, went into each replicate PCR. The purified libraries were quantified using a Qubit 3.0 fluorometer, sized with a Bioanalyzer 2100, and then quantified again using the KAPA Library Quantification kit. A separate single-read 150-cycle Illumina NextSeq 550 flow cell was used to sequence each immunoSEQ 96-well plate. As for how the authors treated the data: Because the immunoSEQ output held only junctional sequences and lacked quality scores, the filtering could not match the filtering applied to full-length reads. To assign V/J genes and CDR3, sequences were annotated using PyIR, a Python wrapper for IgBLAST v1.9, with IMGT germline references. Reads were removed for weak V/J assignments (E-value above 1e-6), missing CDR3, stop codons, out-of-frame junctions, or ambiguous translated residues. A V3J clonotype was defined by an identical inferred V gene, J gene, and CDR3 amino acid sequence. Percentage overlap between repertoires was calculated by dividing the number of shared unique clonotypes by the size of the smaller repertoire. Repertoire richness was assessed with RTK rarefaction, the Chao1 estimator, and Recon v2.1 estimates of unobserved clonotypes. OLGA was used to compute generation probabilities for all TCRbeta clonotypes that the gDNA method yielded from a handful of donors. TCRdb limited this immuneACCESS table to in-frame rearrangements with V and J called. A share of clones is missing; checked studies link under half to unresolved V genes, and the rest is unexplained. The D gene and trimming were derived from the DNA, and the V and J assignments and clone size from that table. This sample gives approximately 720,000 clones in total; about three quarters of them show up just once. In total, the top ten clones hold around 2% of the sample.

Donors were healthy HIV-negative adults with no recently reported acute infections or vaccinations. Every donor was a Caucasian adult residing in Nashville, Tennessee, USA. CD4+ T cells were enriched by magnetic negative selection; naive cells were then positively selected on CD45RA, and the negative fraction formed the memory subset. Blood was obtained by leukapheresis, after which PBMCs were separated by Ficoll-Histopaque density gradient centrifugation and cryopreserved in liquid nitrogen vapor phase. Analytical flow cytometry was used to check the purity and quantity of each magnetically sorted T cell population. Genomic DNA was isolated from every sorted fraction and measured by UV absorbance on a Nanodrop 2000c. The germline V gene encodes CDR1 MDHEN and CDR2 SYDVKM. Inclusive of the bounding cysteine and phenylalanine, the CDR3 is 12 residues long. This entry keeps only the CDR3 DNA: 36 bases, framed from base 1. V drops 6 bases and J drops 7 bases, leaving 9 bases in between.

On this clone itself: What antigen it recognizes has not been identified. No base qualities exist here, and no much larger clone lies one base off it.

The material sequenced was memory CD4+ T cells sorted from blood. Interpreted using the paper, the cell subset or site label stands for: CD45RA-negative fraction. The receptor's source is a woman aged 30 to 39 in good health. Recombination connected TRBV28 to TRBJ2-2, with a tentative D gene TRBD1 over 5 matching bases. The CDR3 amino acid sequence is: CASSQGGGELFF. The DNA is TGTGCCAGCAGCCAGGGCGGCGGGGAGCTGTTTTTT.